These 26 T cell receptor beta chains share one sample of origin, sequenced in a study of response to subunit inactivated influenza vaccine (dated by TCRdb to 2017 to 2018). Libraries were constructed by RT-PCR. The sample was run on an Illumina HiSeq 2500. The public reads were reanalyzed by TCRdb: fastp trimming at Q25, MiXCR alignment, in-frame beta chains only. Here each entry gathers all rows of one CDR3 protein and keeps the most common genes and DNA. The table for this sample lists 450,000 to 550,000 distinct CDR3 sequences; over 25% of them were counted only once. Together, the top ten hold approximately 2% of the sample. Source: CD4+ T cells sorted from PBMCs, taken 5 days after vaccination. The origin of the receptors is a man aged 45-65 years who received an inactivated influenza vaccine. Donor details come from another sample of the same person, matched by shared clones.

The chain joins TRBV28 to TRBJ1-5; D perhaps matches TRBD1 (6 bases). The CDR3 spans 16 residues. Germline-derived CDR1 and CDR2 are MDHEN and SYDVKM. V lost 6 bases and J lost 0, with 15 bases in between. In DNA form, the CDR3 reads TGTGCCAGCAGCGGGGGGGGGCACTATAGCAATCAGCCCCAGCATTTT. Translation: CASSGGGHYSNQPQHF.

This clonotype was detected a few times. The V call is TRBV5-1, the J call TRBJ2-7; 11 positions agree with TRBD2. Germline CDR1 reads SGHRS; CDR2 reads YFSETQ. This CDR3 region has 16 residues. The ends lost 4 bases at V and 2 bases at J; junction bases unmatched: 8. CDR3 loop: CASSLDISGRAYEQYF. Written as DNA, the CDR3 is TGCGCCAGCAGCCTCGATATTAGCGGGAGGGCCTACGAGCAGTACTTC.

This clonotype was seen ten or more times. The V call is TRBV7-8, the J call TRBJ2-7, with D tentatively TRBD1 (5 bases). The V gene's germline CDR1 is SGHVS and CDR2 FQNEAQ. The CDR3 sequence is 13 residues long. V lost 5 bases and J lost 4, with 12 bases in between. DNA for the CDR3: TGTGCCAGCAGCAAGGACACCTTATACGAGCAGTACTTC. This translates into CASSKDTLYEQYF.

This clonotype occurred many times. The chain is built from TRBV7-6 and TRBJ2-1; 8 bases agree with TRBD2. The CDR3 is made up of 16 amino acids. CDR1 and CDR2 (germline): SGHVS, FNYEAQ. With 5 bases clipped from V and 4 bases from J, the junction kept 10 bases outside the gene matches. CDR3 nucleotides: TGTGCCAGCAGCCCGATGGGGGGCGGGGGGTACAATGAGCAGTTCTTC. It translates to CASSPMGGGGYNEQFF.

This chain links TRBV4-3 with TRBJ1-6; 9 bases line up with TRBD1. The CDR3 is made up of 19 amino acids. J was trimmed by 4 bases and V by 3 bases; bases with no gene match: 13. Looked up from germline, CDR1 is LGHNA and CDR2 is YSLEER. The CDR3 bases are TGCGCCAGCAGCCAGCGCGCCGGGACAGGGAAGCGTTATAATTCACCCCTCCACTTT. Translation: CASSQRAGTGKRYNSPLHF.

The chain carries TRBV4-3 and TRBJ1-3, with D tentatively TRBD1 (6 bases). The germline V gene encodes CDR1 LGHNA and CDR2 YSLEER. Trimming took 0 bases from V and 4 from J, leaving 13 bases between them. This CDR3 spans 16 amino acids. CDR3 sequence (DNA): TGCGCCAGCAGCCAAGATCGGGGGGCGCCCGGAAACACCATATATTTT. Residues: CASSQDRGAPGNTIYF.

The V and J genes are TRBV7-9 and TRBJ2-4, with D perhaps TRBD1 or TRBD2 (6 bases each). Trimming took off 2 bases at V and 7 bases at J, with 9 bases between the two ends. Per germline, CDR1 SEHNR and CDR2 FQNEAQ (reference sequence). This CDR3 is 13 amino acids long. The CDR3 DNA reads TGTGCCAGCAGCTTAACAGGGAGGAACATTCAGTACTTC. Its translation is CASSLTGRNIQYF.

The rearrangement links TRBV5-1 to TRBJ2-2; 11 bases match TRBD1. The CDR3 consists of 16 residues. The J segment lost 6 bases and the V segment lost 4 bases, leaving 8 bases of the junction unmatched. Germline CDR1 reads SGHRS; CDR2 reads YFSETQ. CDR3 sequence reads: CASSILGQGAAGELFF. The CDR3 DNA is TGCGCCAGCAGCATCCTAGGACAGGGGGCGGCCGGGGAGCTGTTTTTT.

V and J are TRBV20-1 and TRBJ2-2; 9 bases map to TRBD1. Germline V CDR1 and CDR2: DFQATT, SNEGSKA (reference sequence). J gave up 0 bases and V 1 base, and 3 bases lay outside the gene matches. This CDR3 has 16 amino acids. The CDR3 loop reads CSARATGGSNTGELFF. CDR3 DNA: TGCAGTGCTAGAGCAACAGGGGGCTCGAACACCGGGGAGCTGTTTTTT.

This chain connects TRBV6-2 or TRBV6-3 to TRBJ2-1; 11 nucleotides agree with TRBD2. J gave up 10 bases and V 7 bases, and 9 bases lay outside the gene matches. The CDR3 totals 14 residues. From germline, CDR1 is MNHEY and CDR2 SVGEGT. In DNA form, the CDR3 reads TGTGCCAGCATAAATAGCGGGAGGGCGGGCGAGCAGTTCTTC. It yields the protein CASINSGRAGEQFF.

In this sample, this clonotype turned up a few times. This chain connects TRBV6-2 or TRBV6-3 to TRBJ2-7; 8 nucleotides align to TRBD2. The germline gives CDR1 MNHEY, CDR2 SVGEGT. V lost 2 bases to trimming and J lost 6 bases; unmatched junction nucleotides: 6. The CDR3 is 14 residues long. CDR3 amino acids: CASSYGSGRGEQYF. As DNA, the CDR3 is TGTGCCAGCAGTTACGGGTCCGGGAGGGGCGAGCAGTACTTC.

This clonotype appeared a few times. Lacking the conserved final phenylalanine or tryptophan, this CDR3 likely reflects a read error. Because the CDR3's place on the DNA is in doubt, the DNA is left out and the CDR3 is given as listed by TCRdb. This chain joins TRBV27 and TRBJ2-3. Germline values: CDR1 MNHEY, CDR2 SMNVEV (reference sequence). The CDR3 is made up of 8 amino acids, end residues included. CDR3 residues: CASSLPRV.

J is TRBJ2-7 and V is TRBV20-1; 7 bases map to TRBD2. Per the germline V gene, CDR1 is DFQATT and CDR2 is SNEGSKA (reference sequence). The CDR3 is made up of 15 amino acids. Unmatched junction bases numbered 14, after V lost 6 bases and J lost 3 bases. The CDR3 nucleotides read TGCAGTGCACTCACGCTGGCGGGAGCTCGCTACGAGCAGTACTTC. Its translation is CSALTLAGARYEQYF.

The rearrangement uses TRBV7-8 and TRBJ1-2; 9 bases map to TRBD1. Trimming at V came to 1 base and at J to 4 bases, leaving 4 bases not matched to a gene. Germline loops: CDR1 SGHVS, CDR2 FQNEAQ. The CDR3 loop spans 15 amino acids. CDR3 protein: CASSLGTGATYGYTF. CDR3 bases: TGTGCCAGCAGCTTAGGGACAGGGGCTACCTATGGCTACACCTTC. The whole variable domain, filled in from reference TRBV7-8 and TRBJ1-2, reads GAGVSQSPRYKVAKRGQDVALRCDPISGHVSLFWYQQALGQGPEFLTYFQNEAQLDKSGLPSDRFFAERPEGSVSTLKIQRTQQEDSAVYLCASSLGTGATYGYTFGSGTRLTVV.

This clonotype appeared a single time. V gene TRBV7-9 combines with J gene TRBJ2-7, with 7 nucleotides matching TRBD1. The CDR3 runs 12 residues. The V segment lost 11 bases and the J segment 5 bases; nucleotides outside the gene matches: 9. CDR1 is SEHNR, CDR2 FQNEAQ, per germline (reference sequence). The CDR3 region has the DNA TGTGCCCTTAGCAGGGGGAATGACGAGCAGTACTTC. It translates to CALSRGNDEQYF.

This chain connects TRBV5-1 to TRBJ2-7; perhaps D is TRBD1 or TRBD2 (5 bases each). In germline, CDR1 is SGHRS, CDR2 YFSETQ. V shed 4 bases and J shed 7 bases, with 21 bases lying between them. The CDR3 has 15 amino acids. CDR3 DNA: TGCGCCAGCAGCGTTCTAGGGACGAGGGCGGAGGAGCAGTACTTC. Amino acid sequence: CASSVLGTRAEEQYF.

The J gene is TRBJ2-1, the V gene TRBV10-3, with 10 bases aligning to TRBD2. The CDR3 is made up of 15 amino acids. V lost 5 bases to trimming and J lost 3 bases; unmatched junction nucleotides: 4. Germline V CDR1 and CDR2: ENHRY, SYGVKD. For the CDR3, the DNA is TGTGCCATCAGTATAAGCGGGGGGGACTACAATGAGCAGTTCTTC. Translating gives CAISISGGDYNEQFF.

The chain joins TRBV5-1 to TRBJ2-7, with 13 bases lining up with TRBD2. Trimming at V came to 4 bases and at J to 7 bases, leaving 8 bases not matched to a gene. The CDR3 spans 15 residues. From germline, CDR1 is SGHRS and CDR2 YFSETQ. The CDR3 region is CASSPTSGRVGEQYF. The CDR3 DNA reads as TGCGCCAGCAGCCCCACTAGCGGGAGGGTAGGTGAGCAGTACTTC.

This clonotype showed up just a few times. This chain joins TRBV6-1 and TRBJ2-1; 7 bases are a match to TRBD1. V lost 6 bases, J lost 0 bases, and 5 bases stayed unmatched. The CDR3 has 15 residues. From germline, CDR1 is MNHNS and CDR2 SASEGT. CDR3 residues: CASSSGTASYNEQFF. The CDR3 nucleotides are TGTGCCAGCAGCTCCGGGACAGCCTCCTACAATGAGCAGTTCTTC.

This clonotype was observed a handful of times. The rearrangement uses TRBV12-3 or TRBV12-4 and TRBJ2-3; the D gene is possibly TRBD1 (6 bases). V lost 3 bases, J lost 0 bases, and 13 bases lay in between. This CDR3 contains 16 residues. CDR3 DNA: TGTGCCAGCAGTTTCAGGGGAACTCCTAGCACAGATACGCAGTATTTT. Translating it yields CASSFRGTPSTDTQYF.

Only a few counts were recorded for this clonotype. This rearrangement joins TRBV10-3 to TRBJ2-5; 13 nucleotides align to TRBD2. Germline V CDR1 and CDR2: ENHRY, SYGVKD. The CDR3 has 17 amino acids. V shed 4 bases and J 0 bases; nucleotides not matched to a gene: 5. The CDR3 spells CAISGTSGRGYQETQYF. In nucleotides, the CDR3 is TGTGCCATCAGTGGGACTAGCGGGAGAGGGTACCAAGAGACCCAGTACTTC.

The gene calls are TRBV29-1 and TRBJ1-4; D not resolved. The germline V gene has CDR1 SQVTM and CDR2 ANQGSEA. The CDR3 is 12 amino acids. Trimming stripped 2 bases from V and 5 bases from J, with 6 bases between. CDR3 region: CSVERLNEKLFF. DNA of the CDR3: TGCAGCGTTGAAAGGTTGAATGAAAAACTGTTTTTT. The whole variable domain, filled in from reference TRBV29-1 and TRBJ1-4, reads SAVISQKPSRDICQRGTSLTIQCQVDSQVTMMFWYRQQPGQSLTLIATANQGSEATYESGFVIDKFPISRPNLTFSTLTVSNMSPEDSSIYLCSVERLNEKLFFGSGTQLSVL.

The rearrangement uses TRBV10-3 and TRBJ2-2; 10 nucleotides line up with TRBD2. J gave up 1 base and V 6 bases, and 8 bases lay outside the gene matches. Germline V lookup: CDR1 ENHRY, CDR2 SYGVKD. This CDR3 contains 17 residues. The CDR3 region is CAISPSSGRGNTGELFF. In DNA form, the CDR3 reads TGTGCCATCAGCCCCTCGAGCGGGAGGGGGAACACCGGGGAGCTGTTTTTT.

The chain employs TRBV5-5 and TRBJ1-1; 7 positions match TRBD1. The V and J ends lost 4 bases and 0 bases, in that order; junction bases with no gene match: 9. Germline V gene lookup returns CDR1 SGHKS and CDR2 YYEKEE (reference sequence). The CDR3 spans 16 residues. In nucleotides, the CDR3 is TGTGCCAGCAGCCCAGGGGCCGGGACAGTGAACACTGAAGCTTTCTTT. Translation gives CASSPGAGTVNTEAFF.

The genes are TRBV28 and TRBJ2-3; 7 nucleotides align to TRBD2. J was trimmed by 4 bases and V by 3 bases; bases with no gene match: 7. CDR3 length: 15 residues. CDR1 MDHEN and CDR2 SYDVKM come from the germline V gene. As DNA, the CDR3 is TGTGCCAGCAGTTTTCCTCCGGGGGGTTCAGATACGCAGTATTTT. The encoded protein is CASSFPPGGSDTQYF.

This clonotype was observed at least ten times. Here the CDR3 DNA reads TGCAGTGCTAGGCAGGCTTCAAGCGGGAGGGCCCATGAGCAGTTCTTC. Its protein product is CSARQASSGRAHEQFF. This sequence joins TRBV20-1 and TRBJ2-1; 10 bases align to TRBD2. This CDR3 has 16 residues. Germline-derived CDR1 and CDR2 are DFQATT and SNEGSKA (reference sequence). With V trimmed by 3 bases and J by 8 bases, 13 bases remained unmatched.